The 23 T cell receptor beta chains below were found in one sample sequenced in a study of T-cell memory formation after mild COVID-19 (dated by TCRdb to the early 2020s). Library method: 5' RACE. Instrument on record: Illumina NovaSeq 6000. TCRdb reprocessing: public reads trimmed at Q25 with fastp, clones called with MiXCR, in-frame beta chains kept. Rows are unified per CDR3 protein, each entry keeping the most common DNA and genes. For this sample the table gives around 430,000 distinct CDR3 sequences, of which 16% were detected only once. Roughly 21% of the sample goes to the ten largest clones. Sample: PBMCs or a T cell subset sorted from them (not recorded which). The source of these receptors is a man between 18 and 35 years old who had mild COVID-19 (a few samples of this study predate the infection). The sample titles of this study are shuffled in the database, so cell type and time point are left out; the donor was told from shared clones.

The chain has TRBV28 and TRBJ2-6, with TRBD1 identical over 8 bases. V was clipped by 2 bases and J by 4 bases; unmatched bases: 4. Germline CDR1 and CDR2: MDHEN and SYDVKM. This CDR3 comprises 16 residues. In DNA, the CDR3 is TGTGCCAGCAGTTTACAGGGGGCGCCCGGGGCCAACGTCCTGACTTTC. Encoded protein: CASSLQGAPGANVLTF.

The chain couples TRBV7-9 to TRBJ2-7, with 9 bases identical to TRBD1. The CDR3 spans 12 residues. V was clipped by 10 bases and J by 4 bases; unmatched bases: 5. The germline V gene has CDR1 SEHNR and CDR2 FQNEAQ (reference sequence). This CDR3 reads CATDRGSYEQYV. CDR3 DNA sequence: TGTGCCACTGACAGGGGGAGTTACGAGCAGTACGTC.

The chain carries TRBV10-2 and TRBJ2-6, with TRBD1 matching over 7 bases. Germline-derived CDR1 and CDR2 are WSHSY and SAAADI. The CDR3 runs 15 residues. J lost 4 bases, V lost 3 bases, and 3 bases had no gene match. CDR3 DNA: TGCGCCAGCAGTGACACAGGGGCCGGGGCCAACGTCCTGACTTTC. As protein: CASSDTGAGANVLTF.

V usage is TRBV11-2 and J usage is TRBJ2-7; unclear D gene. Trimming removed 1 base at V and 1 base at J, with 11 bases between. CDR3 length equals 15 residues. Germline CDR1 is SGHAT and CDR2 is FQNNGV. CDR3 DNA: TGTGCCAGCAGCTTAGCTGGTTGGGGTTCCTACGAGCAGTACGTC. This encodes CASSLAGWGSYEQYV.

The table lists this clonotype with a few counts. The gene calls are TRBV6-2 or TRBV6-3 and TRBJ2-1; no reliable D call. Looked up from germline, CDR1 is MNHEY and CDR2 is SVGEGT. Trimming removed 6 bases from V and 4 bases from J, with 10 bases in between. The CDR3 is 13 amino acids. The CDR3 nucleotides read TGTGCCAGCAGACAAGACACGTACAATGAGCAGTTCTTC. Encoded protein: CASRQDTYNEQFF.

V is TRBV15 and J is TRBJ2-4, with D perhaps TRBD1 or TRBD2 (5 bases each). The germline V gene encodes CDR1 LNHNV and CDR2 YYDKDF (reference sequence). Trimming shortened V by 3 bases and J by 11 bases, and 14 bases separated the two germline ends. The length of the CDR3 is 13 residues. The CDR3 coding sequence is TGTGCCACCAGCAGGAGGGACCCGCCCCTTCAGTACTTC. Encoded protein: CATSRRDPPLQYF.

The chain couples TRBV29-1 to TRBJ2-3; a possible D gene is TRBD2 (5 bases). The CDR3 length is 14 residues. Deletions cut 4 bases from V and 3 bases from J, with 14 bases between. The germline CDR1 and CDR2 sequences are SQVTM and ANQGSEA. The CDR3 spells CSVARGSGTDTQYF. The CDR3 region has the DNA TGCAGCGTTGCACGGGGATCCGGTACAGATACGCAGTATTTT.

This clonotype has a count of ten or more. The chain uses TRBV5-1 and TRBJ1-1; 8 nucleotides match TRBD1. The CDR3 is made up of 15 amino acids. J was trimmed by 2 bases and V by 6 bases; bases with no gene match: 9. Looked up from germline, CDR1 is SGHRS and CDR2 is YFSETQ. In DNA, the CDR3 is TGCGCCAGCACCTATCGACAGGGGCTTAACACTGAAGCTTTCTTT. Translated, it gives CASTYRQGLNTEAFF. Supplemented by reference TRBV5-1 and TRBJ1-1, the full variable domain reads KAGVTQTPRYLIKTRGQQVTLSCSPISGHRSVSWYQQTPGQGLQFLFEYFSETQRNKGNFPGRFSGRQFSNSRSEMNVSTLELGDSALYLCASTYRQGLNTEAFFGQGTRLTVV.

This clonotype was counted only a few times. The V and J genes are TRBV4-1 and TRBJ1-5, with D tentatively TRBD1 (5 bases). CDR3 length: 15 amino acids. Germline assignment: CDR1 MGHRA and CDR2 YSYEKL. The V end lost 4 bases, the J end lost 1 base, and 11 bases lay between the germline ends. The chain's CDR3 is CASSRQGTSNQPQHF. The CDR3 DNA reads TGCGCCAGCAGCCGCCAAGGGACCAGCAATCAGCCCCAGCATTTT.

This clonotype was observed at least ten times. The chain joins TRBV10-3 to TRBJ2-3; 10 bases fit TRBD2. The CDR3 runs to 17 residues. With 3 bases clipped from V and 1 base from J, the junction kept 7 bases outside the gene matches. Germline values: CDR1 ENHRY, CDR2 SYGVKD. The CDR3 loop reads CAISDVTGTSGTDTQYF. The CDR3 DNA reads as TGTGCCATCAGTGACGTTACCGGGACTAGCGGCACAGATACGCAGTATTTT.

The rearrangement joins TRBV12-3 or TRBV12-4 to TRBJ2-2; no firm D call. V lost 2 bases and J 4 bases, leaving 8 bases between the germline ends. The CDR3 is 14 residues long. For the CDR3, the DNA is TGTGCCAGCAGTTTACTAGATCGCACCGGGGAGCTGTTTTTT. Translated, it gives CASSLLDRTGELFF.

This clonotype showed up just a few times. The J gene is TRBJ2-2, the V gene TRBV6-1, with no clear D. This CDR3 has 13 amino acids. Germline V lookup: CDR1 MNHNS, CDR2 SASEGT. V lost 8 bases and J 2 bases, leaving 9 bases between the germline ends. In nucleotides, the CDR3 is TGTGCCAGCGGAGCAGCTAACACCGGGGAGCTGTTTTTT. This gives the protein CASGAANTGELFF.

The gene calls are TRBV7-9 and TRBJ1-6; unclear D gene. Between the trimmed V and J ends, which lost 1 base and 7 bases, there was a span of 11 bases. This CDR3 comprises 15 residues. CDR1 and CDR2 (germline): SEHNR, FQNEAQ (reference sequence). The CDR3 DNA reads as TGTGCCAGCAGCTTAGAGGCAAGCCAGAATTCACCCCTCCACTTT. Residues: CASSLEASQNSPLHF.

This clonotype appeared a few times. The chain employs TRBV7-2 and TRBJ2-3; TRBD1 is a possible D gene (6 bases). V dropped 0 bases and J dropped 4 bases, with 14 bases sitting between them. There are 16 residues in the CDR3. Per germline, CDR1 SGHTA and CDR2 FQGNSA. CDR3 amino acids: CASSLAGDRPSDTQYF. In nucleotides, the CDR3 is TGTGCCAGCAGCTTAGCGGGCGACAGGCCGTCAGATACGCAGTATTTT.

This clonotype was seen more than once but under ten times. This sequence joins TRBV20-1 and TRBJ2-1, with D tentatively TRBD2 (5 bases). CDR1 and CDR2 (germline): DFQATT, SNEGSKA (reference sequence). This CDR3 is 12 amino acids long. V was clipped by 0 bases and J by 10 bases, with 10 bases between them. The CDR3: CSARDSGIEQFF. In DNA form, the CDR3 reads TGCAGTGCTAGAGATTCGGGGATCGAGCAGTTCTTC.

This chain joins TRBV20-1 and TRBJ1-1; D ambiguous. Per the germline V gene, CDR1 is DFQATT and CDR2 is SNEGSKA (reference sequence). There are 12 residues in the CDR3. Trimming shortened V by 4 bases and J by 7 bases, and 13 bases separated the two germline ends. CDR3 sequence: CSAKPGQFEAFF. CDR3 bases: TGCAGTGCTAAGCCGGGCCAGTTTGAAGCTTTCTTT.

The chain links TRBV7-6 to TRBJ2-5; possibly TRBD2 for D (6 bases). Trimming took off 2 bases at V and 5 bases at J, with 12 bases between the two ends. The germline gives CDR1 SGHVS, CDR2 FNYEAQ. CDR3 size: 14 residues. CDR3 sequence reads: CASSLRSREETQYF. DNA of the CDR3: TGTGCCAGCAGCTTAAGAAGCCGGGAGGAGACCCAGTACTTC.

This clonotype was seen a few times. The CDR3 coding sequence is TGTGCCAGCAGCCCAAGACTTTACGAGCAGTACTTC. Translation gives CASSPRLYEQYF. The rearrangement links TRBV7-9 to TRBJ2-7; D is uncertain. With 5 bases removed from V and 4 bases from J, the gap between germline ends came to 9 bases. The CDR3 runs to 12 residues. CDR1 and CDR2 from the germline V gene are SEHNR and FQNEAQ (reference sequence). Variable domain in full (rest from reference TRBV7-9 and TRBJ2-7): DTGVSQNPRHKITKRGQNVTFRCDPISEHNRLYWYRQTLGQGPEFLTYFQNEAQLEKSRLLSDRFSAERPKGSFSTLEIQRTEQGDSAMYLCASSPRLYEQYFGPGTRLTVT.

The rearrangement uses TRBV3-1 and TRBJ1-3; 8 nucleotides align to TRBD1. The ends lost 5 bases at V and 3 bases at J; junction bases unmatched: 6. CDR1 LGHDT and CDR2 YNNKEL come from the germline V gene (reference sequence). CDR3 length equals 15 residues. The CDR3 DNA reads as TGTGCCAGCAGCTCCCGGACAGGGCATGGAAACACCATATATTTT. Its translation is CASSSRTGHGNTIYF.

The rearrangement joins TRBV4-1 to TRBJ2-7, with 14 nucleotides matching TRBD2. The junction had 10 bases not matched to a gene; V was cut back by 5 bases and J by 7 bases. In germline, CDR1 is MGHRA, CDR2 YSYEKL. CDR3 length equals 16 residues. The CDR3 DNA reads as TGCGCCAGCAGCTACCCTCGGACTAGCGGGGGGATTGAGCAGTACTTC. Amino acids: CASSYPRTSGGIEQYF.

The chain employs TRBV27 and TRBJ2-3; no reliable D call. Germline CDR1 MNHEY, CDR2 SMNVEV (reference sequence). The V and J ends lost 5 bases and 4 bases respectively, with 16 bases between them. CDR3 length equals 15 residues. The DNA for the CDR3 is TGTGCCAGCAGTCTAAAAGCGTTCGTGGCAGATACGCAGTATTTT. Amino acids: CASSLKAFVADTQYF.

In DNA form, the CDR3 reads TGCGCCAGCAGCCAAGTCGGTGGGGGTAGCAATCAGCCCCAGCATTTT. Protein: CASSQVGGGSNQPQHF. The rearrangement joins TRBV4-1 to TRBJ1-5, with a tentative D call TRBD1 (5 bases). Deletions cut 1 base from V and 0 bases from J, with 10 bases between. Germline-derived CDR1 and CDR2 are MGHRA and YSYEKL. This CDR3 has 16 amino acids.

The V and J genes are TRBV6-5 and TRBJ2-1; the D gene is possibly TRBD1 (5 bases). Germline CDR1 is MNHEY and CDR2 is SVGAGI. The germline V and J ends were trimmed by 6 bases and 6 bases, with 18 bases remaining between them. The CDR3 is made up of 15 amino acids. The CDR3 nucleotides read TGTGCCAGCAGCCCTGGGGCGGCCGGCCGCAATGAGCAGTTCTTC. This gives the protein CASSPGAAGRNEQFF.